The 19 T cell receptor beta chains reported below all come from one sample, sequenced in a study of cytomegalovirus exposure and HLA in healthy donors. This PCR relied on a set of 60 Vbeta primers and 13 Jbeta primers. Repertoires were generated with immunoSEQ multiplex PCR, while TCRdb's copy carries only in-frame clones and drops some. The repertoire holds some 130,000 clones, with under 80% as singletons. The specimen was PBMCs. Every receptor here comes from a woman aged 45-65 years in good health and CMV-seropositive.

In DNA form, the CDR3 reads TGTGCCAGCACCCTAGTGAGCACCGGGGAGCTGTTTTTT. It codes for CASTLVSTGELFF. V and J are TRBV7-9 and TRBJ2-2; D gene unclear. CDR3 length: 13 amino acids. CDR1 and CDR2 from the germline V gene are SEHNR and FQNEAQ (reference sequence). Trimming left V 7 bases short and J 4 bases short, with 10 bases between.

The genes are TRBV4-1 and TRBJ2-3; TRBD2 matches 8 bases. The V gene end was trimmed by 2 bases and the J gene end by 0 bases; junction bases not matched to a gene: 10. The CDR3 contains 18 residues. Germline V gene sequence: CDR1 MGHRA, CDR2 YSYEKL. This CDR3 is CASSQRRTSGSSTDTQYF. DNA for the CDR3: TGCGCCAGCAGCCAAAGACGAACTAGCGGCTCTAGCACAGATACGCAGTATTTT.

V gene TRBV11-2 combines with J gene TRBJ1-6; the D gene is possibly TRBD1 (5 bases). The V gene lost 5 bases and the J gene lost 8 bases, with 22 bases spanning the gap. Germline CDR1 SGHAT, CDR2 FQNNGV. The CDR3 is 17 amino acids. The CDR3: CASSVQAVGSTHSPLHF. CDR3 bases: TGTGCCAGCAGCGTACAGGCGGTAGGCAGCACGCATTCACCCCTCCACTTT.

The rearrangement links TRBV30 to TRBJ1-1, with TRBD1 matching over 8 bases. Germline values: CDR1 GTSNPN, CDR2 SVGIG (reference sequence). J was trimmed by 1 base and V by 4 bases; bases with no gene match: 2. The CDR3 is 13 amino acids. In DNA, the CDR3 is TGTGCCTGGAACGGACAGGGGAACACTGAAGCTTTCTTT. Its translation is CAWNGQGNTEAFF. The whole variable domain, filled in from reference TRBV30 and TRBJ1-1, reads SQTIHQWPATLVQPVGSPLSLECTVEGTSNPNLYWYRQAAGRGLQLLFYSVGIGQISSEVPQNLSASRPQDRQFILSSKKLLLSDSGFYLCAWNGQGNTEAFFGQGTRLTVV.

The genes are TRBV7-3 and TRBJ1-1, with D unresolved. The germline V and J ends were trimmed by 0 bases and 1 base, with 9 bases remaining between them. The germline CDR1 and CDR2 sequences are SGHTA and FQGTGA. The CDR3 runs 15 residues. The DNA for the CDR3 is TGTGCCAGCAGCTTAACCGCCCTAGGGAACACTGAAGCTTTCTTT. Amino acids: CASSLTALGNTEAFF.

This clone was counted between two and nine times. This chain uses TRBV7-2 with TRBJ2-1, with TRBD2 matching over 8 bases. CDR3 length: 17 residues. Germline CDR1 reads SGHTA; CDR2 reads FQGNSA. V gave up 3 bases and J gave up 2 bases; unmatched junction bases: 9. The CDR3 region is CASSFGLGGGPYNEQFF. The CDR3 nucleotides read TGTGCCAGCAGCTTCGGCCTGGGCGGGGGGCCCTACAATGAGCAGTTCTTC. Supplemented by reference TRBV7-2 and TRBJ2-1, the full variable domain reads GAGVSQSPSNKVTEKGKDVELRCDPISGHTALYWYRQSLGQGLEFLIYFQGNSAPDKSGLPSDRFSAERTGGSVSTLTIQRTQQEDSAVYLCASSFGLGGGPYNEQFFGPGTRLTVL.

The CDR3 coding sequence is TGTGCCAGCAGTCATCAAGAGACCCAGTACTTC. It translates to CASSHQETQYF. The chain couples TRBV13 to TRBJ2-5; D gene uncertain. In germline, CDR1 is PRHDT, CDR2 FYEKMQ (reference sequence). Trimming stripped 6 bases from V and 2 bases from J, with 4 bases between. CDR3 length: 11 amino acids.

This chain links TRBV7-2 with TRBJ2-7; the D gene is possibly TRBD1 (6 bases). This CDR3 contains 13 residues. The V gene lost 5 bases and the J gene lost 4 bases, with 12 bases spanning the gap. Germline CDR1 is SGHTA and CDR2 is FQGNSA. The CDR3 nucleotides read TGTGCCAGCAGCCCAGGGGTAGGGTACGAGCAGTACTTC. This codes for CASSPGVGYEQYF.

The CDR3, as DNA: TGTGCCAGCAGTTCTAATCCGTACGAGCAGTACTTC. Translated: CASSSNPYEQYF. The chain uses TRBV27 and TRBJ2-7, with no clear D. Germline loops: CDR1 MNHEY, CDR2 SMNVEV (reference sequence). Trimming removed 4 bases at V and 4 bases at J, with 8 bases between. This CDR3 spans 12 amino acids.

This clone was detected only once. The junction does not match germline at one end; this may be a read error. The rearrangement uses TRBV7-7 and TRBJ2-1, with 9 bases fitting TRBD2. From germline, CDR1 is SSHAT and CDR2 FNYEAQ (reference sequence). The CDR3 runs 15 residues. The CDR3 coding sequence is TGTGCTAGCAGCTTAGATAGCGGGGGATGGAATGAGCAGTTCTTC. This sequence encodes CASSLDSGGWNEQFF.

This chain connects TRBV6-5 to TRBJ2-7; D unclear. The V and J ends lost 2 bases and 0 bases respectively, with 5 bases between them. Germline assignment: CDR1 MNHEY and CDR2 SVGAGI. The CDR3 extends over 13 amino acids. CDR3 in DNA: TGTGCCAGCAGTTACACGAGCTCCTACGAGCAGTACTTC. This gives the protein CASSYTSSYEQYF.

The gene calls are TRBV19 and TRBJ2-2, with 7 bases aligning to TRBD1. The CDR3 is 15 amino acids. After removal of 9 bases from V and 7 bases from J, the junction contained 14 bases not matched to a gene. Germline-derived CDR1 and CDR2 are LNHDA and SQIVND (reference sequence). The CDR3 spells CASTRGQGLYGELFF. CDR3 DNA sequence: TGTGCCAGCACAAGGGGGCAGGGCTTGTACGGGGAGCTGTTTTTT.

This clone came up a few times. V gene TRBV5-6 combines with J gene TRBJ1-4; the match to TRBD1 covers 10 bases. The V gene's germline CDR1 is SGHDT and CDR2 YYEEEE. Trimming at V came to 4 bases and at J to 5 bases, leaving 5 bases not matched to a gene. This CDR3 is 15 amino acids long. In nucleotides, the CDR3 is TGTGCCAGCAGCACACCGGGACAGGGGAATGAAAAACTGTTTTTT. Residues: CASSTPGQGNEKLFF.

This rearrangement joins TRBV28 to TRBJ1-4; 9 bases line up with TRBD1. The germline CDR1 and CDR2 sequences are MDHEN and SYDVKM. The ends lost 5 bases at V and 8 bases at J; junction bases unmatched: 9. The CDR3 has 15 residues. The CDR3 region is CASSDRTGEGEKLFF. The CDR3 DNA sequence: TGTGCCAGCAGTGACCGGACAGGGGAAGGCGAAAAACTGTTTTTT.

With respect to this clone: Sequence at one end of the junction differs from germline and may be a read error. The rearrangement links TRBV7-7 to TRBJ2-6; 8 bases align to TRBD1. Germline lookup yields CDR1 SSHAT and CDR2 FNYEAQ (reference sequence). There are 17 residues in the CDR3. The CDR3 coding sequence is TGTGCTAGCAGCTTAGGGGCCAGGGGGCTTGGGGCCAACGTCCTGACTTTC. This sequence encodes CASSLGARGLGANVLTF.

CDR3 sequence: CASGVTGNSPSSYNSPLHF. The CDR3, as DNA: TGTGCCAGCGGAGTAACAGGGAATAGTCCCTCCTCCTATAATTCACCCCTCCACTTT. This chain connects TRBV28 to TRBJ1-6; D possibly corresponds to TRBD1 (6 bases). The CDR3 consists of 19 residues. Germline V gene data show CDR1 as MDHEN and CDR2 as SYDVKM. The V gene lost 8 bases and the J gene lost 0 bases, with 23 bases spanning the gap. The whole variable domain, filled in from reference TRBV28 and TRBJ1-6, reads DVKVTQSSRYLVKRTGEKVFLECVQDMDHENMFWYRQDPGLGLRLIYFSYDVKMKEKGDIPEGYSVSREKKERFSLILESASTNQTSMYLCASGVTGNSPSSYNSPLHFGNGTRLTVT.

J is TRBJ1-2 and V is TRBV19, with D possibly matching TRBD1 (6 bases). Per germline, CDR1 LNHDA and CDR2 SQIVND (reference sequence). The CDR3 spans 13 residues. The ends were cut back, 5 bases at V and 7 bases at J, with 14 bases in the middle. The CDR3 spells CASSGGLSGGYTF. The CDR3 coding sequence is TGTGCCAGTAGTGGGGGCCTCTCGGGTGGCTACACCTTC.

V is TRBV6-1 and J is TRBJ1-2; D is unclear. The V and J ends lost 3 bases and 7 bases respectively, with 6 bases between them. This CDR3 has 11 amino acids. Germline lookup yields CDR1 MNHNS and CDR2 SASEGT. This CDR3 is CASSDMSGYTF. Written as DNA, the CDR3 is TGTGCCAGCAGTGACATGAGTGGCTACACCTTC.

J is TRBJ1-5 and V is TRBV5-1; D is possibly TRBD1 (5 bases). The length of the CDR3 is 14 residues. V lost 4 bases to trimming and J lost 4 bases, with 12 bases between them. The germline CDR1 and CDR2 sequences are SGHRS and YFSETQ. Here the CDR3 reads CASSPGAGNQPQHF. Here the CDR3 DNA reads TGCGCCAGCAGCCCCGGGGCGGGGAATCAGCCCCAGCATTTT.